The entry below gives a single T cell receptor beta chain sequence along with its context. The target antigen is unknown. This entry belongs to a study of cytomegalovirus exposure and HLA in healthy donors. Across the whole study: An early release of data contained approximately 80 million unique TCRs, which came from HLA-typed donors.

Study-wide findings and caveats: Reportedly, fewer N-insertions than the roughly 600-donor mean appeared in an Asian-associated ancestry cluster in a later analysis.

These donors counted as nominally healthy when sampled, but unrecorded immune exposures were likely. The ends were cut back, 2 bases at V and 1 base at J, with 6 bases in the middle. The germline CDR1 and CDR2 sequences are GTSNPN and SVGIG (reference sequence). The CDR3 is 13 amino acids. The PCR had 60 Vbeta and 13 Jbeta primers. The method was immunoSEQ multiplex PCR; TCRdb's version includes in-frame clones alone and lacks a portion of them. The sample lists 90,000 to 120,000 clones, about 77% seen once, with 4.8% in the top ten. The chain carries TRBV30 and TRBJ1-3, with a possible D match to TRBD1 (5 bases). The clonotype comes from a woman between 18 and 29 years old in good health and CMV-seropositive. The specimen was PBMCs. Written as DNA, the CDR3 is TGTGCCTGGAGTAGGGGATCTGGAAACACCATATATTTT. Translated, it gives CAWSRGSGNTIYF.